This T cell receptor (beta chain) was identified in a study of response to subunit inactivated influenza vaccine. TCRdb reanalysed the RT-PCR reads using MiXCR and keeps one entry per CDR3 protein. The sample lists approximately 530,000 distinct CDR3 sequences; less than 7.5% were seen once. Sequencing was performed on PBMCs from blood, taken 23 to 25 months after vaccination. This TCR came from a man in his fifties or sixties who received an inactivated influenza vaccine.

The CDR3 DNA reads TGTGCCAGCAGCCCCCCAGGGGCTCGTAGGAATGAGCAGTTCTTC. Translation gives CASSPPGARRNEQFF. V gene TRBV5-4 combines with J gene TRBJ2-1; perhaps TRBD1 as D (6 bases). Germline values: CDR1 SGHNT, CDR2 YYREEE (reference sequence). With 4 bases removed from V and 7 bases from J, the gap between germline ends came to 18 bases. CDR3 length: 15 residues.